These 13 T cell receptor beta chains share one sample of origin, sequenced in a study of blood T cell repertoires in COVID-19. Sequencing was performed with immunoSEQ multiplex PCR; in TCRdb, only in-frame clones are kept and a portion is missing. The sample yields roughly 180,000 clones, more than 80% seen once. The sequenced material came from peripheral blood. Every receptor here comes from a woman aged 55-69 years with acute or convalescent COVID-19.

In DNA, the CDR3 is TGTGCCAGCAGTTTAGGCGTCTGGCAGTACTTC. Its protein product is CASSLGVWQYF. This rearrangement joins TRBV12-3 or TRBV12-4 to TRBJ2-7, with D unclear. Trimming cost V 1 base and J 9 bases, with 7 bases left between them. CDR3 length: 11 residues.

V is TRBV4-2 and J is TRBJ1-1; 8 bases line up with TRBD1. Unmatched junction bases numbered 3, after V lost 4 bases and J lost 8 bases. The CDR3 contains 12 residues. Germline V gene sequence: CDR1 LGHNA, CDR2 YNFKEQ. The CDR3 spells CASSPRQGEAFF. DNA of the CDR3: TGTGCCAGCAGCCCCCGACAGGGGGAAGCTTTCTTT.

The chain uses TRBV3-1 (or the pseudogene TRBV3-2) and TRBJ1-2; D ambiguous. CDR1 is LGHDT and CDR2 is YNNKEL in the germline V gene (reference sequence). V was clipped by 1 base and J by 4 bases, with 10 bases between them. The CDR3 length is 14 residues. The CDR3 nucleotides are TGTGCCAGCAGCCAAGGGTTAGGGAGCTATGGCTACACCTTC. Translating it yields CASSQGLGSYGYTF.

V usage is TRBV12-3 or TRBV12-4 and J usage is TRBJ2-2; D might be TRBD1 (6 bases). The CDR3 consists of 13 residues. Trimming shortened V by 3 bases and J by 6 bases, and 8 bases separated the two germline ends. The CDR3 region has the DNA TGTGCCAGCAGTTTGGCAGGGGCCGGGGAGCTGTTTTTT. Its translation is CASSLAGAGELFF.

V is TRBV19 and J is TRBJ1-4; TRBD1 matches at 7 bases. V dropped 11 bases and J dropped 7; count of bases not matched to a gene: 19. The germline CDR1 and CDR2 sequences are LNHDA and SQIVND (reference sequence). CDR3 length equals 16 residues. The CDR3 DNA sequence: TGTGCCTCCTCTAGTTGGGGGCCGACAGGGCCTGAAAAACTGTTTTTT. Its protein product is CASSSWGPTGPEKLFF.

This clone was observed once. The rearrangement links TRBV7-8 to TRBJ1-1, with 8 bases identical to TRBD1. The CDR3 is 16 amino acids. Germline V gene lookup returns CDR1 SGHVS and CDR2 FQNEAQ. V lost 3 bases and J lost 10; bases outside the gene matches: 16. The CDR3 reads CASSFGQGGPGTGAFF. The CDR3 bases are TGTGCCAGCAGCTTCGGACAGGGCGGACCGGGGACAGGAGCTTTCTTT.

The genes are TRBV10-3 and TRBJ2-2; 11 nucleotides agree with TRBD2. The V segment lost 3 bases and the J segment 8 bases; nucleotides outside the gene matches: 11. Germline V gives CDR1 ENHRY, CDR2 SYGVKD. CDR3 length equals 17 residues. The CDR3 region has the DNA TGTGCCATCAGTGAACCTACTAGCGGGAGTAATGGGGGGGAGCTGTTTTTT. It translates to CAISEPTSGSNGGELFF.

The CDR3 region has the DNA TGTGCCAGCAGCCAAGAATGGGGGCGACAAGAGACCCAGTACTTC. Translated, it gives CASSQEWGRQETQYF. The V gene is TRBV14, the J gene TRBJ2-5, with D possibly matching TRBD1 (6 bases). CDR3 length: 15 amino acids. Germline CDR1 and CDR2: SGHDN and FVKESK. V gave up 0 bases and J gave up 2 bases, with 10 bases separating them.

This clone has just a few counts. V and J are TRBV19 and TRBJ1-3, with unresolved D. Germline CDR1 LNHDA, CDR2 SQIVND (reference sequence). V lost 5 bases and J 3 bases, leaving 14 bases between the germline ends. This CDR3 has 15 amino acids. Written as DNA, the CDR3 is TGTGCCAGTAGTCCCAAGGGAGACCTTGGAAACACCATATATTTT. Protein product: CASSPKGDLGNTIYF.

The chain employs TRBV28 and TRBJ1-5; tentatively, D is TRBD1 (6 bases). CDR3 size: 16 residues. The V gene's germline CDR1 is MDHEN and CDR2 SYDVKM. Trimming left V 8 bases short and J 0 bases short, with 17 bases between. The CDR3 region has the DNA TGTGCCAGCCGGCCCCGCGAGGGGGATAGCAATCAGCCCCAGCATTTT. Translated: CASRPREGDSNQPQHF.

The CDR3, as DNA: TGTGCCAGCAGTCCTATTGGTGACTATGGCTACACCTTC. Its protein is CASSPIGDYGYTF. This chain connects TRBV12-3 or TRBV12-4 to TRBJ1-2, with no clear D. The CDR3 totals 13 residues. V was clipped by 5 bases and J by 3 bases, with 10 bases between them.

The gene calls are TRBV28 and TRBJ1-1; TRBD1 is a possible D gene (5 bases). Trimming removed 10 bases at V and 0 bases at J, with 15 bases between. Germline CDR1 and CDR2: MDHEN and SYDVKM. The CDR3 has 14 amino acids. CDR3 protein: CAISVGGLNTEAFF. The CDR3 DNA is TGTGCCATCTCAGTGGGGGGTTTGAACACTGAAGCTTTCTTT. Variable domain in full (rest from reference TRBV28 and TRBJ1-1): DVKVTQSSRYLVKRTGEKVFLECVQDMDHENMFWYRQDPGLGLRLIYFSYDVKMKEKGDIPEGYSVSREKKERFSLILESASTNQTSMYLCAISVGGLNTEAFFGQGTRLTVV.

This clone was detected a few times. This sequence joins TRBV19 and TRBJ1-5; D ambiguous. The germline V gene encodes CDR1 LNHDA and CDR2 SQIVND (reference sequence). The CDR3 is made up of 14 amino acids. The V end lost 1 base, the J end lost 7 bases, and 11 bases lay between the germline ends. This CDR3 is CASSIAGRGQPQHF. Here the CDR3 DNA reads TGTGCCAGTAGTATAGCCGGGCGGGGACAGCCCCAGCATTTT.